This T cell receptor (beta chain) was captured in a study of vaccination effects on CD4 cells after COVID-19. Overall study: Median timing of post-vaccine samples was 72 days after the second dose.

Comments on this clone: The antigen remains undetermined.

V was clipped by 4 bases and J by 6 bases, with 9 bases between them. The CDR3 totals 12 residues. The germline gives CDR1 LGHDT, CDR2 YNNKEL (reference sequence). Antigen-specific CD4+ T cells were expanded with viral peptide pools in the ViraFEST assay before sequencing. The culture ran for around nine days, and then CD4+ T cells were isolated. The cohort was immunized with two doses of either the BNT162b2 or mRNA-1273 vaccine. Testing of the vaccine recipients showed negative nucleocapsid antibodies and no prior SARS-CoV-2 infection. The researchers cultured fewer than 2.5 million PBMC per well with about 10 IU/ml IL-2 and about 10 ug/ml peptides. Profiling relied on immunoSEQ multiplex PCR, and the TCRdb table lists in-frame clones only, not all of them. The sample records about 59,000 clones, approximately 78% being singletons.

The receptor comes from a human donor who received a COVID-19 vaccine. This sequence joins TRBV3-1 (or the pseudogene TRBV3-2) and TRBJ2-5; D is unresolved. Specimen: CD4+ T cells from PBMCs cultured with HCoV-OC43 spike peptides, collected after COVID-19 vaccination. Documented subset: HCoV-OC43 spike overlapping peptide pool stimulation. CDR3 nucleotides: TGTGCCAGCAGCCTCCATAGAAAGACCCAGTACTTC. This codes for CASSLHRKTQYF.